The present entry profiles one T cell receptor (beta chain) with its context. The CDR3 totals 17 residues. Looked up from germline, CDR1 is PRHDT and CDR2 is FYEKMQ (reference sequence). Trimming removed 0 bases at V and 3 bases at J, with 14 bases between. This entry is derived from a study of cytomegalovirus exposure and HLA in healthy donors. Researchers ran the PCR with 60 Vbeta and 13 Jbeta primers. Produced via immunoSEQ multiplex PCR; TCRdb's table is partial and in-frame only. The sample contains approximately 190,000 clones, 65% to 85% of which appear only once. This TCR came from a man aged 35 to 55 in good health and CMV-seropositive. The sequenced sample was PBMCs. The V gene is TRBV13, the J gene TRBJ2-2; weak D call: TRBD2 (6 bases). CDR3 bases: TGTGCCAGCAGCTTAGGGGCGGGACGGAGCTACACCGGGGAGCTGTTTTTT. Its protein product is CASSLGAGRSYTGELFF.